This TCR beta chain was recovered during a study of blood T cell repertoires in COVID-19. Study context: Acute and convalescent COVID-19 samples came from the United States, Italy and Spain. Sources were T cells, B-cell-depleted T cells, or PBMCs; the material itself was cDNA or gDNA.

CDR1 and CDR2 (germline): GTSNPN, SVGIG (reference sequence). The V end was cut by 6 bases, the J end by 11 bases, with 19 bases between. CDR3 length equals 12 residues. Per the authors' pipeline: How many nucleated cells were present was estimated from reference gene primer amplification. TCRdb's copy holds only in-frame clones and misses some; the assay was immunoSEQ multiplex PCR. V, J and clone size were drawn from that table, and D and trimming were deduced from the DNA. Among about 240,000 clones, roughly 90% were seen once, and the ten largest hold 7.2%. Specimen: peripheral blood. This clonotype was obtained from a man between 60 and 75 years old who had recovered from COVID-19. This chain links TRBV30 with TRBJ1-1; D is possibly TRBD1 (6 bases). Here the CDR3 reads CACSTGMMMAFF. The CDR3 DNA sequence: TGTGCCTGCTCGACAGGCATGATGATGGCTTTCTTT. The full variable domain, its missing parts supplied by reference TRBV30 and TRBJ1-1, is SQTIHQWPATLVQPVGSPLSLECTVEGTSNPNLYWYRQAAGRGLQLLFYSVGIGQISSEVPQNLSASRPQDRQFILSSKKLLLSDSGFYLCACSTGMMMAFFGQGTRLTVV.